A selection of T cell receptor beta chains follows, all from one sample in a study of blood T cell repertoires in COVID-19. The data were produced by immunoSEQ multiplex PCR, yet TCRdb's version contains in-frame clones alone and is incomplete. The sample lists some 300,000 clones, around nine tenths seen once, with 3.9% in the top ten. Sequenced: PBMCs or T cells enriched from blood (not recorded which). These TCRs come from a woman aged 25 to 45 who had been exposed to COVID-19. CDR3s include the opening cysteine and the closing phenylalanine or tryptophan. Each record gives: D gene, J gene, V gene, clone size, CDR3 protein, CDR3 DNA. A D gene is named only where the DNA matches it firmly. Clone size appears in some rows only: once, few, many, or a class for an expanded clone.

-	TRBJ2-7	TRBV12-3/TRBV12-4	-	CASSSGETYEQYF	TGTGCCAGCAGTTCTGGGGAGACCTACGAGCAGTACTTC
-	TRBJ2-7	TRBV4-1	-	CASSSRGGPYEQYF	TGCGCCAGCAGCTCAAGGGGGGGACCCTACGAGCAGTACTTC
TRBD2	TRBJ2-5	TRBV9	-	CASSVGSSGGEETQYF	TGTGCCAGCAGCGTAGGTAGTAGCGGGGGGGAAGAGACCCAGTACTTC
-	TRBJ1-3	TRBV7-5	-	CARSSKYRPLETHSGNTIYF	TGTGCCAGAAGCTCAAAATACAGGCCCCTCGAAACCCACTCTGGAAACACCATATATTTT
-	TRBJ2-7	TRBV29-1	-	CSATGPMAYEQYF	TGCAGCGCTACAGGGCCTATGGCCTACGAGCAGTACTTC
-	TRBJ1-2	TRBV10-1	-	CASSESNPGRHGYTF	TGCGCCAGCAGTGAGTCGAACCCGGGGAGGCATGGCTACACCTTC
-	TRBJ1-5	TRBV7-8	-	CASTQSGEPQHF	TGTGCCAGCACCCAAAGCGGAGAGCCCCAGCATTTT
-	TRBJ1-2	TRBV11-3	-	CASSLVGGAFEINYGYTF	TGTGCCAGCAGCTTAGTGGGAGGGGCTTTCGAAATTAACTATGGCTACACCTTC
TRBD2	TRBJ2-7	TRBV5-4	-	CASSLAGGSYEQYF	TGTGCCAGCAGCCTAGCGGGGGGCTCCTACGAGCAGTACTTC
-	TRBJ1-6	TRBV19	-	CASSISSAGGNSPLHF	TGTGCCAGTAGTATAAGCTCGGCGGGAGGCAATTCACCCCTCCACTTT
-	TRBJ1-2	TRBV6-5	-	CASSQQGYGYTF	TGTGCCAGCAGTCAACAGGGCTATGGCTACACCTTC
TRBD2	TRBJ2-2	TRBV10-3	-	CAISDGGLAVTNTGELFF	TGTGCCATCAGTGATGGGGGACTAGCGGTGACGAACACCGGGGAGCTGTTTTTT
TRBD2	TRBJ2-3	TRBV5-6	-	CASSAPGGAGGRTDTQYF	TGTGCCAGCAGCGCCCCCGGAGGAGCGGGGGGGAGGACAGATACGCAGTATTTT
-	TRBJ1-2	TRBV5-1	few	CASSLGQANYGYTF	TGCGCCAGCAGCTTAGGACAAGCTAACTATGGCTACACCTTC
-	TRBJ2-2	TRBV14	-	CASSLRGRRVVTGELFF	TGTGCCAGCAGCCTCAGAGGGCGGAGGGTGGTAACCGGGGAGCTGTTTTTT
-	TRBJ1-1	TRBV29-1	-	CSVRHMNTEAFF	TGCAGCGTACGACACATGAACACTGAAGCTTTCTTT
TRBD1	TRBJ1-2	TRBV29-1	-	CSARTGWDYGYTF	TGCAGCGCCCGGACAGGGTGGGACTATGGCTACACCTTC
-	TRBJ2-7	TRBV5-5	-	CASSLAGDEQYF	TGTGCCAGCAGCTTGGCAGGTGACGAGCAGTACTTC
-	TRBJ2-3	TRBV5-5	-	CASSWRVPRSQADTQYF	TGTGCCAGCAGCTGGAGGGTTCCGCGGAGCCAGGCAGATACGCAGTATTTT
-	TRBJ2-7	TRBV7-6	-	CASSPEAHSPYEQYF	TGTGCCAGCAGCCCGGAGGCGCATAGCCCCTACGAGCAGTACTTC
TRBD2	TRBJ2-1	TRBV11-3	-	CASSSLAGTYNEQFF	TGTGCCAGCAGCTCCCTAGCGGGGACCTACAATGAGCAGTTCTTC
-	TRBJ2-3	TRBV4-3	-	CASSQGNKGWNTQYF	TGCGCCAGCAGCCAAGGAAATAAGGGGTGGAATACGCAGTATTTT
TRBD1	TRBJ1-3	TRBV27	-	CASSLTGGSGNTIYF	TGTGCCAGCAGTTTGACAGGGGGTTCCGGAAACACCATATATTTT
TRBD1	TRBJ1-2	TRBV9	-	CASSPGTGALGGYTF	TGTGCCAGCAGCCCGGGGACAGGAGCCCTAGGGGGCTACACCTTC
-	TRBJ2-7	TRBV15	-	CATSRDRRVYEQYF	TGTGCCACCAGCAGAGATCGCAGGGTCTACGAGCAGTACTTC
TRBD1	TRBJ1-6	TRBV5-1	-	CASSLLTGGNNSPLHF	TGCGCCAGCAGCCTCCTAACAGGGGGCAATAATTCACCCCTCCACTTT
TRBD1	TRBJ1-2	TRBV9	-	CASSVGTGEYGYTF	TGTGCCAGCAGCGTAGGGACAGGCGAGTATGGCTACACCTTC
TRBD1	TRBJ1-2	TRBV6-5	-	CASSMQGARKRGYTF	TGTGCCAGCAGTATGCAGGGGGCCCGAAAACGAGGCTACACCTTC
-	TRBJ1-1	TRBV7-8	-	CASSLDTMNTEAFF	TGTGCCAGCAGCTTAGACACTATGAACACTGAAGCTTTCTTT
-	TRBJ2-7	TRBV6-5	once	CASSYTTVPPYEQYF	TGTGCCAGCAGTTACACCACAGTACCCCCCTACGAGCAGTACTTC
-	TRBJ1-1	TRBV6-5	-	CASSLDRYEAFF	TGTGCCAGCAGCCTTGACAGGTATGAAGCTTTCTTT
-	TRBJ1-1	TRBV5-1	-	CASSLGGSSTEAFF	TGCGCCAGCAGCTTGGGGGGCAGTAGCACTGAAGCTTTCTTT
-	TRBJ1-2	TRBV27	-	CASTDGGVGYTF	TGTGCCAGCACAGACGGGGGAGTGGGCTACACCTTC
-	TRBJ1-2	TRBV27	-	CASSSPYSNYGYTF	TGTGCCAGCAGTTCTCCCTATTCTAACTATGGCTACACCTTC
-	TRBJ2-7	TRBV19	-	CASSIGLGSSYEQYF	TGTGCCAGTAGTATCGGACTCGGGAGCTCCTACGAGCAGTACTTC
-	TRBJ2-3	TRBV9	once	CASSQFLSRTDTQYF	TGTGCCAGCAGTCAATTTCTGAGCCGCACAGATACGCAGTATTTT
TRBD1	TRBJ1-6	TRBV27	few	CASSRTGNNSPLHF	TGTGCCAGCAGCCGGACAGGGAATAATTCACCCCTCCACTTT
-	TRBJ2-7	TRBV9	-	CASTKGSSDTGEQYF	TGTGCCAGCACCAAGGGGTCGTCGGACACCGGTGAGCAGTACTTC
TRBD1	TRBJ1-2	TRBV11-2	-	CASSPRVGTAAIDGYTF	TGTGCCAGCAGCCCGCGGGTCGGGACAGCGGCGATTGATGGCTACACCTTC
-	TRBJ2-5	TRBV15	-	CATSRAPGETQYF	TGTGCCACCAGCAGAGCCCCGGGGGAGACCCAGTACTTC
TRBD1	TRBJ1-4	TRBV29-1	once	CSVKDRWSEKLFF	TGCAGCGTTAAGGACAGGTGGAGTGAAAAACTGTTTTTT
TRBD1	TRBJ1-1	TRBV2	many	CASTRNRGQDTEAFF	TGTGCCAGCACTCGAAACAGGGGGCAGGATACTGAAGCTTTCTTT
-	TRBJ2-1	TRBV5-8	-	CASSLFEVNEQFF	TGTGCCAGCAGCTTGTTTGAGGTCAATGAGCAGTTCTTC
TRBD1	TRBJ2-7	TRBV6-5	-	CASSSPGQGSSYEQYF	TGTGCCAGCAGTTCCCCGGGACAGGGGAGCTCCTACGAGCAGTACTTC
-	TRBJ2-7	TRBV3-1/TRBV3-2	-	CASTLLYEQYF	TGTGCCAGCACCCTCCTCTACGAGCAGTACTTC
-	TRBJ1-1	TRBV19	-	CATAPRGWGAFF	TGTGCCACCGCCCCCCGGGGGTGGGGAGCTTTCTTT
-	TRBJ1-2	TRBV7-6	-	CASSLAPGVAKGYTF	TGTGCCAGCAGCTTAGCCCCGGGTGTCGCCAAAGGCTACACCTTC
-	TRBJ1-3	TRBV7-9	once	CASSWDNRGGNTIYF	TGTGCCAGCAGCTGGGACAACCGGGGTGGAAACACCATATATTTT
TRBD1	TRBJ2-7	TRBV14	-	CASSVGRVGTGLYNEQYF	TGTGCCAGCAGCGTCGGCCGCGTCGGGACAGGGCTTTACAACGAGCAGTACTTC